The 20 T cell receptor beta chains given below trace back to one sample, sequenced in a study of blood T cell repertoires in COVID-19. Clones were read by immunoSEQ multiplex PCR, and TCRdb kept only the in-frame ones, dropping some. The sample shows 150,000 or so clones, approximately 80% of them seen only once. The sequenced material came from peripheral blood. The receptor source for this set is a woman in her forties with active or convalescent COVID-19.

This chain links TRBV28 with TRBJ1-1; 8 nucleotides align to TRBD1. This CDR3 is 14 amino acids long. Trimming took 7 bases from V and 3 from J; bases not matched to a gene: 7. Germline V lookup: CDR1 MDHEN, CDR2 SYDVKM. Written as DNA, the CDR3 is TGTGCCAGCACCCGGACAGGGTCGGACACTGAAGCTTTCTTT. Amino acid sequence: CASTRTGSDTEAFF.

This clone was observed once. The same CDR3 arises from other DNA sequences in this sample as well. This rearrangement joins TRBV29-1 to TRBJ1-2; 12 bases agree with TRBD1. This CDR3 has 13 amino acids. CDR1 is SQVTM and CDR2 is ANQGSEA in the germline V gene. With 2 bases clipped from V and 8 bases from J, the junction kept 3 bases outside the gene matches. CDR3 nucleotides: TGCAGCGTTGAAAGGGACAGGGGGCGCGGCTACACCTTC. Amino acid sequence: CSVERDRGRGYTF.

The rearrangement links TRBV10-3 to TRBJ1-1, with 12 bases matching TRBD1. V lost 6 bases, J lost 2 bases, and 7 bases stayed unmatched. The CDR3 has 16 residues. Germline-derived CDR1 and CDR2 are ENHRY and SYGVKD. The CDR3 bases are TGTGCCATCAGCGCCGGGACAGGGGGCCGAAACACTGAAGCTTTCTTT. It is translated as CAISAGTGGRNTEAFF.

The sample holds a few counts of this clone. J is TRBJ2-3 and V is TRBV5-4, with TRBD2 identical over 10 bases. CDR3 size: 14 residues. Germline trimming cut 2 bases from V and 4 bases from J; bases unmatched to any gene: 1. Germline loops: CDR1 SGHNT, CDR2 YYREEE (reference sequence). CDR3: CASSFTSGADTQYF. The DNA of the CDR3 is TGTGCCAGCAGCTTTACTAGCGGGGCAGATACGCAGTATTTT.

This chain uses TRBV6-5 with TRBJ2-7; 7 nucleotides agree with TRBD1. The J segment lost 3 bases and the V segment lost 4 bases, leaving 6 bases of the junction unmatched. This CDR3 region has 14 residues. Germline assignment: CDR1 MNHEY and CDR2 SVGAGI. As DNA, the CDR3 is TGTGCCAGCAGTTCCCGGGACAGAGACTACGAGCAGTACTTC. It is translated as CASSSRDRDYEQYF.

The CDR3 is CASSQDLLNTGELFF. For the CDR3, the DNA is TGCGCCAGCAGCCAAGATCTCTTGAACACCGGGGAGCTGTTTTTT. The V and J genes are TRBV4-3 and TRBJ2-2; D remains unclear. The germline gives CDR1 LGHNA, CDR2 YSLEER. V lost 0 bases and J 1 base, leaving 6 bases between the germline ends. This CDR3 comprises 15 residues.

CDR3 DNA: TGTGCCAGCACCTGGGACAGGCACTCCTACGAGCAGTACTTC. It specifies CASTWDRHSYEQYF. The rearrangement links TRBV2 to TRBJ2-7; 8 bases fit TRBD1. The CDR3 contains 14 residues. The germline V gene has CDR1 SNHLY and CDR2 FYNNEI. The ends lost 7 bases at V and 0 bases at J; junction bases unmatched: 5.

The chain joins TRBV19 to TRBJ1-6; TRBD1 aligns across 9 bases. The CDR3 runs to 16 residues. From germline, CDR1 is LNHDA and CDR2 SQIVND (reference sequence). Trimming at V came to 4 bases and at J to 1 base, leaving 2 bases not matched to a gene. The CDR3 nucleotides are TGTGCCAGTAGTACGGACAGGGGTTCCTATAATTCACCCCTCCACTTT. Its translation is CASSTDRGSYNSPLHF. The full variable domain, in which reference TRBV19 and TRBJ1-6 provide the parts outside the CDR3, is DGGITQSPKYLFRKEGQNVTLSCEQNLNHDAMYWYRQDPGQGLRLIYYSQIVNDFQKGDIAEGYSVSREKKESFPLTVTSAQKNPTAFYLCASSTDRGSYNSPLHFGNGTRLTVT.

This chain links TRBV19 with TRBJ2-5, with D perhaps matching TRBD1 (6 bases). This CDR3 is 13 amino acids long. Germline values: CDR1 LNHDA, CDR2 SQIVND (reference sequence). The germline V and J ends were trimmed by 1 base and 4 bases, with 7 bases remaining between them. CDR3 bases: TGTGCCAGTAGTATAGTAGGGGGAGAGACCCAGTACTTC. Residues: CASSIVGGETQYF.

This clone was observed a few times. The chain has TRBV19 and TRBJ2-3; 15 bases map to TRBD2. CDR1 is LNHDA and CDR2 is SQIVND in the germline V gene (reference sequence). CDR3 length: 15 residues. The trim removed 5 bases at V and 6 bases at J, leaving 3 bases unmatched. The CDR3 sequence is CASSAGTSGRDTQYF. The CDR3 DNA reads as TGTGCCAGTAGTGCCGGGACTAGCGGGAGGGATACGCAGTATTTT. Complete variable domain (other parts from reference TRBV19 and TRBJ2-3): DGGITQSPKYLFRKEGQNVTLSCEQNLNHDAMYWYRQDPGQGLRLIYYSQIVNDFQKGDIAEGYSVSREKKESFPLTVTSAQKNPTAFYLCASSAGTSGRDTQYFGPGTRLTVL.

The chain uses TRBV13 and TRBJ2-5; TRBD2 aligns across 8 bases. V lost 5 bases, J lost 1 base, and 6 bases stayed unmatched. CDR1 and CDR2 from the germline V gene are PRHDT and FYEKMQ (reference sequence). The CDR3 runs to 15 residues. The CDR3 sequence is CASSLRLATQETQYF. Written as DNA, the CDR3 is TGTGCCAGCAGCCTCCGACTAGCGACCCAAGAGACCCAGTACTTC.

V and J are TRBV6-5 and TRBJ1-1; D possibly corresponds to TRBD1 (6 bases). Deletions cut 2 bases from V and 5 bases from J, with 12 bases between. The CDR3 loop spans 14 amino acids. Germline CDR1 and CDR2: MNHEY and SVGAGI. CDR3 in DNA: TGTGCCAGCAGTTACGGGGGCATAGGGACTGAAGCTTTCTTT. Its translation: CASSYGGIGTEAFF.

The chain has TRBV19 and TRBJ1-2; D is perhaps TRBD1 (6 bases). CDR3 length equals 15 residues. V was shortened by 1 base and J by 4 bases, with 13 bases between the two germline ends. CDR1 is LNHDA, CDR2 SQIVND, per germline (reference sequence). DNA of the CDR3: TGTGCCAGTAGTATAGGCCCAGGGGAAAGCTATGGCTACACCTTC. Translated: CASSIGPGESYGYTF.

Only a few counts were recorded for this clone. The V and J genes are TRBV18 and TRBJ1-1, with D unclear. Germline CDR1 is KGHSH and CDR2 is LQKENI. The CDR3 extends over 13 amino acids. Trimming took 4 bases from V and 6 from J, leaving 12 bases between them. The chain's CDR3 is CASSREPVSEAFF. DNA of the CDR3: TGTGCCAGCTCACGTGAACCGGTTTCTGAAGCTTTCTTT.

This chain links TRBV5-1 with TRBJ2-3; 9 bases agree with TRBD1. V trimming: 4 bases; J trimming: 3 bases; junction bases outside the gene matches: 6. The CDR3 loop spans 15 amino acids. The germline gives CDR1 SGHRS, CDR2 YFSETQ. CDR3 region: CASSTNRGRTDTQYF. As DNA, the CDR3 is TGCGCCAGCAGCACGAACAGGGGGCGGACAGATACGCAGTATTTT.

The rearrangement links TRBV19 to TRBJ2-2; TRBD1 matches 8 bases. V lost 0 bases and J lost 5; bases outside the gene matches: 5. The CDR3 totals 16 residues. CDR1 is LNHDA, CDR2 SQIVND, per germline (reference sequence). The CDR3 DNA follows: TGTGCCAGTAGTATAGAAGCGGACAGGGTTACCGGGGAGCTGTTTTTT. This codes for CASSIEADRVTGELFF.

The chain carries TRBV28 and TRBJ1-1, with 7 bases that match TRBD1. V dropped 6 bases and J dropped 11; count of bases not matched to a gene: 9. The length of the CDR3 is 12 residues. The germline V gene encodes CDR1 MDHEN and CDR2 SYDVKM. CDR3 amino acids: CASSHTGVGAFF. Written as DNA, the CDR3 is TGTGCCAGCAGCCATACAGGGGTGGGGGCTTTCTTT.

The chain has TRBV7-2 and TRBJ1-4, with D possibly TRBD1 on 5 matching bases. This CDR3 contains 16 residues. V was clipped by 1 base and J by 2 bases, with 11 bases between them. Germline CDR1 reads SGHTA; CDR2 reads FQGNSA. The DNA of the CDR3 is TGTGCCAGCAGCTTAGATCGACAGACGACTAATGAAAAACTGTTTTTT. This gives the protein CASSLDRQTTNEKLFF.

The gene calls are TRBV11-3 and TRBJ1-3; D gene uncertain. The CDR3 is 15 amino acids. CDR1 and CDR2 from the germline V gene are SGHNT and YENEEA. V lost 9 bases and J lost 8, with 23 bases in between. CDR3: CARGTTTRLGDTIYF. In DNA, the CDR3 is TGTGCCAGGGGTACTACCACCCGACTCGGAGACACCATATATTTT.

The rearrangement joins TRBV27 to TRBJ1-2; 8 bases map to TRBD1. This CDR3 contains 14 residues. J was trimmed by 7 bases and V by 2 bases; bases with no gene match: 6. Per the germline V gene, CDR1 is MNHEY and CDR2 is SMNVEV (reference sequence). This chain's CDR3 is CASSLRGQDVGYTF. CDR3 coding DNA: TGTGCCAGCAGTTTAAGGGGACAGGATGTTGGCTACACCTTC.